The present entry profiles one T cell receptor (beta chain) with its context. Per germline, CDR1 MNHNY and CDR2 SVGAGI (reference sequence). V was pared by 5 bases and J by 6 bases, with 28 bases between. This CDR3 is built from 18 residues. This entry belongs to a study of T cell responses to AZD1222 COVID-19 vaccine. Assay: immunoSEQ multiplex PCR; the TCRdb copy retains only in-frame clones and omits some. The sample has about 140,000 clones; 92% are singletons. The J gene is TRBJ1-2, the V gene TRBV6-6; D is possibly TRBD1 (5 bases). The sample was peripheral blood, taken 28 days after the second AZD1222 dose. The TCR comes from an adult who received the AZD1222 COVID-19 vaccine. The CDR3 loop reads CASSQPGPGARREDGYTF. The DNA of the CDR3 is TGTGCCAGCAGTCAACCGGGTCCCGGGGCGAGGCGAGAGGATGGCTACACCTTC.